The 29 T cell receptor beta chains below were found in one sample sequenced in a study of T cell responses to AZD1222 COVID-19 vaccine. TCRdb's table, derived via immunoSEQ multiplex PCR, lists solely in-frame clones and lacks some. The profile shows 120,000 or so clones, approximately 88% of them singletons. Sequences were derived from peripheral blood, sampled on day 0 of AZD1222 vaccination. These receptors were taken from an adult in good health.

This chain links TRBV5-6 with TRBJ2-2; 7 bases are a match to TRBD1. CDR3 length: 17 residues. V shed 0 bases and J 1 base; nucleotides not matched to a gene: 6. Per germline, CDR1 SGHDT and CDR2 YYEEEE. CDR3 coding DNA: TGTGCCAGCAGCTTGGATAGGGACAGACTGAACACCGGGGAGCTGTTTTTT. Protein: CASSLDRDRLNTGELFF.

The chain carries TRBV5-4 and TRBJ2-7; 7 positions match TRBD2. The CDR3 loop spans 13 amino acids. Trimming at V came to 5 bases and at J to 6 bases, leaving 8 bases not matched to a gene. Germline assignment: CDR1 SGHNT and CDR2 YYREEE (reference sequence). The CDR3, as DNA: TGTGCCAGCAGGCCCGGGACTACGGGCGAGCAGTACTTC. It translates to CASRPGTTGEQYF.

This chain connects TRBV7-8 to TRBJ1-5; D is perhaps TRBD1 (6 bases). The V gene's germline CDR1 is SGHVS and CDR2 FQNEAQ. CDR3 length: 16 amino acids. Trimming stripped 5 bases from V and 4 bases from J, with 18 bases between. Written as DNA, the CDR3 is TGTGCCAGCAGCCCTCTGAACAGGGATAGAAATCAGCCCCAGCATTTT. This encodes CASSPLNRDRNQPQHF.

CDR3 coding DNA: TGCGCCAGCAGGGAGGGATCAGATACGCAGTATTTT. Protein sequence: CASREGSDTQYF. The chain joins TRBV5-1 to TRBJ2-3, with D possibly matching TRBD2 (6 bases). The germline V gene encodes CDR1 SGHRS and CDR2 YFSETQ. The CDR3 is made up of 12 amino acids. V was shortened by 5 bases and J by 4 bases, with 8 bases between the two germline ends.

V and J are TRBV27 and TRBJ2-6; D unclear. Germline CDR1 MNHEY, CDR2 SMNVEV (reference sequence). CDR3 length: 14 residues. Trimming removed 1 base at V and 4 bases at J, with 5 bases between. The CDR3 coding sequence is TGTGCCAGCAGTTTATTGGAAGGGGCCAACGTCCTGACTTTC. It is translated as CASSLLEGANVLTF.

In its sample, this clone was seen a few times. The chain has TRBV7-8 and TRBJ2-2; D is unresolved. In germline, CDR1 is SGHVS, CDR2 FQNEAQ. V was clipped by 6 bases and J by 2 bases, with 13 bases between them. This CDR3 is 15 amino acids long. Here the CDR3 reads CASSPGRVNTGELFF. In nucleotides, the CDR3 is TGTGCCAGCAGTCCGGGTCGGGTTAACACCGGGGAGCTGTTTTTT.

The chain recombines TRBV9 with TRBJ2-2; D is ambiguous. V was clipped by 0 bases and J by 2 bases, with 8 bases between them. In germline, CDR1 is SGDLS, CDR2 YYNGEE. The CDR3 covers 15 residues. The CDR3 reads CASSVEGHNTGELFF. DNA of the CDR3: TGTGCCAGCAGCGTAGAAGGGCATAACACCGGGGAGCTGTTTTTT.

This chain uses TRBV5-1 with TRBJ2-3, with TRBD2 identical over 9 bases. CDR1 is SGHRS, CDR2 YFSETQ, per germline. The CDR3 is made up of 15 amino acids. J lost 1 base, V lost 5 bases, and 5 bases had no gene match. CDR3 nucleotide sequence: TGCGCCAGCAGTGAGAGCGGGGGGCGCACAGATACGCAGTATTTT. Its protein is CASSESGGRTDTQYF.

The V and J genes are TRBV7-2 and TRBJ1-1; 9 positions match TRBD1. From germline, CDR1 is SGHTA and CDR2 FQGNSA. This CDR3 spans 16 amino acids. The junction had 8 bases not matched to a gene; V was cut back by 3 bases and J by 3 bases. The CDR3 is CASSLTRDRAHTEAFF. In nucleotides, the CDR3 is TGTGCCAGCAGCTTGACCCGGGACAGGGCTCACACTGAAGCTTTCTTT.

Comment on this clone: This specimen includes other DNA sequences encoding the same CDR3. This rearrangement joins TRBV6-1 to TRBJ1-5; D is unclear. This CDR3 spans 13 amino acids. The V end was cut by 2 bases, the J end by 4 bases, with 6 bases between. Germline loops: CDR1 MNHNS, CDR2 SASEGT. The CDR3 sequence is CASSEPGNQPQHF. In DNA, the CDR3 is TGTGCCAGCAGTGAACCCGGGAATCAGCCCCAGCATTTT.

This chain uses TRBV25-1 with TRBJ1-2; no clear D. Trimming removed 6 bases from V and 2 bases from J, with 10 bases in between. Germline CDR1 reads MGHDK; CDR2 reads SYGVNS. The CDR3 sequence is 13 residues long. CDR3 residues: CASRRAENYGYTF. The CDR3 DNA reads TGTGCCAGCAGGCGGGCTGAAAACTATGGCTACACCTTC.

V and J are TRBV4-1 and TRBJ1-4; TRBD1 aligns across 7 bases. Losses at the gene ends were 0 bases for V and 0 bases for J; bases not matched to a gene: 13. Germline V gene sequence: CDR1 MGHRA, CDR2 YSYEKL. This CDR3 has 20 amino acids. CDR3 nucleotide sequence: TGCGCCAGCAGCCAAGATCGGGGGGTTCAGGGGGATGCAACTAATGAAAAACTGTTTTTT. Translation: CASSQDRGVQGDATNEKLFF.

This CDR3 reads CASSDGRSPGTQYF. Here the CDR3 DNA reads TGTGCCAGCAGTGATGGGCGCAGTCCGGGGACCCAGTACTTC. This chain links TRBV2 with TRBJ2-5, with unresolved D. V was shortened by 3 bases and J by 7 bases, with 15 bases between the two germline ends. Germline V gene data show CDR1 as SNHLY and CDR2 as FYNNEI. The CDR3 sequence is 14 residues long.

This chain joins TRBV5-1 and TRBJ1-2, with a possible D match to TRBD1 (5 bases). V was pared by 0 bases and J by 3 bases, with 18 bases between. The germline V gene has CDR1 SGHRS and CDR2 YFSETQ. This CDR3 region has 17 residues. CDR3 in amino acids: CASSLAGTGSYDYGYTF. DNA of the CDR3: TGCGCCAGCAGCTTGGCGGGAACAGGTTCATATGACTATGGCTACACCTTC.

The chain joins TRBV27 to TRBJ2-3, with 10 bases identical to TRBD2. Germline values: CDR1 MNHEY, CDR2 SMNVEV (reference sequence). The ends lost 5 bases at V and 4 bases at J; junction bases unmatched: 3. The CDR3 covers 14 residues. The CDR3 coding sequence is TGTGCCAGCAGTCCACTAGCGGGACCAGATACGCAGTATTTT. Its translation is CASSPLAGPDTQYF.

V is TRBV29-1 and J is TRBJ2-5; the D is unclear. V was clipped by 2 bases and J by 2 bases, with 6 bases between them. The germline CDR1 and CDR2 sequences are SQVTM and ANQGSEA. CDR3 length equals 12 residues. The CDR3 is CSVELGQETQYF. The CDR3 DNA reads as TGCAGCGTTGAACTGGGGCAAGAGACCCAGTACTTC.

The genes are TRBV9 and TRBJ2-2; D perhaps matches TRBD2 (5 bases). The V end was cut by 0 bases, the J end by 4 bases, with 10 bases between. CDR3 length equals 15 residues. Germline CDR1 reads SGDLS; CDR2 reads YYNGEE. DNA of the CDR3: TGTGCCAGCAGCGTAGGTCTAGCTTCCACCGGGGAGCTGTTTTTT. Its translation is CASSVGLASTGELFF.

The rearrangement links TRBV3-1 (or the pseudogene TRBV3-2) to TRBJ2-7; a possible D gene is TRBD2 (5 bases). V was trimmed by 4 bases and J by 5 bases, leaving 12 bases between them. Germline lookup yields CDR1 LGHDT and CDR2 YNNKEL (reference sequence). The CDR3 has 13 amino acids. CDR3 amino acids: CASSPRVRDEQYF. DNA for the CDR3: TGTGCCAGCAGCCCGCGGGTTCGGGACGAGCAGTACTTC.

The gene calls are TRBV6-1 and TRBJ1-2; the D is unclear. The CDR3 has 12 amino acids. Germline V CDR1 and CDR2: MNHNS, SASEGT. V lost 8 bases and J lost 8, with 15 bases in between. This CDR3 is CASAAMAMGYTF. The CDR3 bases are TGTGCCAGCGCCGCGATGGCCATGGGCTACACCTTC.

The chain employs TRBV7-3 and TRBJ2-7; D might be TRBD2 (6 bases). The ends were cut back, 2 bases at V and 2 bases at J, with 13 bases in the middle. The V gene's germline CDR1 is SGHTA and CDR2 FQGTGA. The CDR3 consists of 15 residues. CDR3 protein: CASSLLPSAAYEQYF. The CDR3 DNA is TGTGCCAGCAGCTTATTACCTAGCGCGGCCTACGAGCAGTACTTC.

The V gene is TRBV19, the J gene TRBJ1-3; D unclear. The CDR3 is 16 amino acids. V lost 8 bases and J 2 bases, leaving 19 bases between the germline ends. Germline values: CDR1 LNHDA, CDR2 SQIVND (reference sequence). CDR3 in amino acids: CASSDRTAFTGNTIYF. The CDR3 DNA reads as TGTGCCAGTTCCGATCGGACGGCTTTTACTGGAAACACCATATATTTT.

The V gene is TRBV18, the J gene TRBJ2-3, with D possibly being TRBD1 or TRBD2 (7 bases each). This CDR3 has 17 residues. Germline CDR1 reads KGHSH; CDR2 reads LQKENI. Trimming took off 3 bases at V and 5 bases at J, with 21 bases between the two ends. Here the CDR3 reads CASSPPARQGGGDTQYF. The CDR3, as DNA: TGTGCCAGCTCACCGCCGGCCAGACAGGGAGGGGGAGATACGCAGTATTTT.

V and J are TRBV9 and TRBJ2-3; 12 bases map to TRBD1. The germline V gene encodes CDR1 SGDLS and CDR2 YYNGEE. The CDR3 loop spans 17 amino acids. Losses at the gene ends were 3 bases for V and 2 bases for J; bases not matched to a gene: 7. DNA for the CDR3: TGTGCCAGCAGCGCAAGGGGACAGGGGGCCCCCACAGATACGCAGTATTTT. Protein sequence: CASSARGQGAPTDTQYF.

CDR3 nucleotide sequence: TGTGCCAGCAGCTTAGGTTCAGGCGGCGTTAACTACGAGCAGTACTTC. It encodes CASSLGSGGVNYEQYF. The rearrangement links TRBV7-9 to TRBJ2-7, with no clear D. The germline V gene encodes CDR1 SEHNR and CDR2 FQNEAQ (reference sequence). The CDR3 loop spans 16 amino acids. V shed 1 base and J shed 3 bases, with 16 bases lying between them.

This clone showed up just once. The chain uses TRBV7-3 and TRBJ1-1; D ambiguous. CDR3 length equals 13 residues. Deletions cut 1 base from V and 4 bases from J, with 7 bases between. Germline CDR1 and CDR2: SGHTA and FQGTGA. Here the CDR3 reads CASSLSHGTEAFF. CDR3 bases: TGTGCCAGCAGCTTAAGTCACGGCACTGAAGCTTTCTTT.

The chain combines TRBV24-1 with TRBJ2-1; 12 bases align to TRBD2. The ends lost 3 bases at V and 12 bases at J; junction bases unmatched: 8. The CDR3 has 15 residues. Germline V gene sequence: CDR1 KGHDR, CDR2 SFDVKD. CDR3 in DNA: TGTGCCACCAGTGATGGACTAGCGGGACCCGGGGGGCAGTTCTTC. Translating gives CATSDGLAGPGGQFF.

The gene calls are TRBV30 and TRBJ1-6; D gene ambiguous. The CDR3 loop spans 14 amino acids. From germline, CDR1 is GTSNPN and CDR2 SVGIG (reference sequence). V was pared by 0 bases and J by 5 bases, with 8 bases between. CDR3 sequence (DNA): TGTGCCTGGAGTGTACTCAGTAATAATTCACCCCTCCACTTT. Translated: CAWSVLSNNSPLHF.

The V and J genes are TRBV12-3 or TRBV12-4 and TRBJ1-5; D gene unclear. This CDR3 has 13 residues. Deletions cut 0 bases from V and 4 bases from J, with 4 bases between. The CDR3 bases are TGTGCCAGCAGTTTAGCGAGGAATCAGCCCCAGCATTTT. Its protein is CASSLARNQPQHF.

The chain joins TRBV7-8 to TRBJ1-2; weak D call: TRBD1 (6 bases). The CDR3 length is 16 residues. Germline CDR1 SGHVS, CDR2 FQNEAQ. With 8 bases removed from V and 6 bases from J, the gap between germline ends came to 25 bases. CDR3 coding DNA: TGTGCCAGCGGGGGCGAATGGGTGGGCAGTGGGGATGGCTACACCTTC. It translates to CASGGEWVGSGDGYTF.